The present entry profiles one TCR beta chain with its context. Its antigen is not identified. This entry belongs to a study of CD8+ T cells in alopecia areata. Turning to the study itself: Treated patients took oral tofacitinib at 5 to 10 mg twice daily.

The authors extracted RNA and reverse transcribed it into cDNA as the sequencing template. Sequenced by immunoSEQ multiplex PCR; TCRdb stores in-frame clones only, minus some. The repertoire includes 200,000 to 250,000 clones, about 58% of them detected once, and 1.5% to 2% sits in the top ten. Treatment of the sample: oral pan-JAK inhibitor, 5-10 mg twice daily. CDR1 and CDR2 from the germline V gene are SGHTA and FQGNSA. The CDR3 is made up of 13 amino acids. V lost 1 base, J lost 3 bases, and 7 bases lay in between. Study-wide results and limits: Mice gave a clearer picture of TCR sharing than patients did, possibly for HLA-related reasons. Normal scalp had lower clonality than lesional scalp, with alopecia totalis/universalis lesions showing this most strongly.

J is TRBJ2-7 and V is TRBV7-2; D is ambiguous. Source: CD4+ T cells sorted from blood, taken at week 4, from a patient treated with tofacitinib. The sequence came from a human donor with alopecia areata. CDR3 nucleotide sequence: TGTGCCAGCAGCTTAGTGATCCTCTACGAGCAGTACTTC. Translating it yields CASSLVILYEQYF.